This T cell receptor beta chain originates from a study of shared clonotypes between healthy human individuals. Points from the study as a whole: Naive CD4 clonotypes were shared across a handful of donors at about 5.3%. Clonotypes which were not shared had lower generation probabilities than clonotypes that all four donors shared.

Trimming stripped 1 base from V and 2 bases from J, with 5 bases between. CDR1 and CDR2 from the germline V gene are SGHDT and YYEEEE. The CDR3 spans 13 residues. Note on this clone: Antigen unknown.

The material for each subset, its genomic DNA, was split evenly across several immunoSEQ plates. Original methodology: Because ImmunoSEQ provided only junction sequences with no quality scores, the filtering differed. Clones were sequenced by immunoSEQ multiplex PCR, and TCRdb holds only the in-frame ones, with some missing. V, J and clone size were drawn from that table, and D and trimming were deduced from the DNA. The sample comprises roughly 300,000 clones, over 70% of which are singletons, and about 10% rests with the top ten. The V gene is TRBV5-6, the J gene TRBJ2-3; D is ambiguous. The TCR sequence derives from a man aged 25 to 40 in good health. The sample consisted of memory CD4+ T cells sorted from blood. Subset described: CD45RA-negative fraction. The CDR3 is CASSLSNTDTQYF. The DNA of the CDR3 is TGTGCCAGCAGCTTGAGTAACACAGATACGCAGTATTTT.